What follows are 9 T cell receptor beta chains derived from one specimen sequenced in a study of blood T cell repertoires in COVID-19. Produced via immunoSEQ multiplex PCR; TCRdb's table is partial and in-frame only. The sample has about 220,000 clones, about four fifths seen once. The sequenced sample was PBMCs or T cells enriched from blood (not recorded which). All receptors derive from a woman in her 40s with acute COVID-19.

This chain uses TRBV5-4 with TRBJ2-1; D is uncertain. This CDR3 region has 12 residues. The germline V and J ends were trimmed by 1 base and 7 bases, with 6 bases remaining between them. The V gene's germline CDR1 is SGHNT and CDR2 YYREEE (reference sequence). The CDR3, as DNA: TGTGCCAGCAGCTTGATATCGAATGAGCAGTTCTTC. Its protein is CASSLISNEQFF.

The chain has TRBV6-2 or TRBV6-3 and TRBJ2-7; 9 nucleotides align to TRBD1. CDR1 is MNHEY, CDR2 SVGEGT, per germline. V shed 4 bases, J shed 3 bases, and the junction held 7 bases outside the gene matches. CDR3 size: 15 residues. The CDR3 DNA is TGTGCCAGCAGTTGGCCTGGGGGACAGGGCTACGAGCAGTACTTC. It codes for CASSWPGGQGYEQYF.

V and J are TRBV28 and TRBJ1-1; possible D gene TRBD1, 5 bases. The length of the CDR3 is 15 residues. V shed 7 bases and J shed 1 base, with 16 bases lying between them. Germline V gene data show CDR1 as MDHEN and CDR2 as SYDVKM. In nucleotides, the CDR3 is TGTGCCAGCACCTCCGGAGGGGCAGCGAACACTGAAGCTTTCTTT. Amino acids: CASTSGGAANTEAFF. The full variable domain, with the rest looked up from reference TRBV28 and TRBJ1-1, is DVKVTQSSRYLVKRTGEKVFLECVQDMDHENMFWYRQDPGLGLRLIYFSYDVKMKEKGDIPEGYSVSREKKERFSLILESASTNQTSMYLCASTSGGAANTEAFFGQGTRLTVV.

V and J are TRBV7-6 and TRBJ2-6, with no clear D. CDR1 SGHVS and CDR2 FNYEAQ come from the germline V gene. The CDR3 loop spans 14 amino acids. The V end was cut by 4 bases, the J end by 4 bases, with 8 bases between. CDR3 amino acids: CASSSSGGANVLTF. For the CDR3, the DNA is TGTGCCAGCAGCTCCAGTGGCGGGGCCAACGTCCTGACTTTC. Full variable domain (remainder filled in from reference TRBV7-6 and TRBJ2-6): GAGVSQSPRYKVTKRGQDVALRCDPISGHVSLYWYRQALGQGPEFLTYFNYEAQQDKSGLPNDRFSAERPEGSISTLTIQRTEQRDSAMYRCASSSSGGANVLTFGAGSRLTVL.

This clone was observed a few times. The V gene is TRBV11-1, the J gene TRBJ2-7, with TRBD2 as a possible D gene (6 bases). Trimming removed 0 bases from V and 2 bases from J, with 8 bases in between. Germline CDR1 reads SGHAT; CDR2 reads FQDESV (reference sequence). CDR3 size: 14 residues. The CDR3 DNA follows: TGTGCCAGCAGCTTAGCGGGAGGAACCTACGAGCAGTACTTC. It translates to CASSLAGGTYEQYF.

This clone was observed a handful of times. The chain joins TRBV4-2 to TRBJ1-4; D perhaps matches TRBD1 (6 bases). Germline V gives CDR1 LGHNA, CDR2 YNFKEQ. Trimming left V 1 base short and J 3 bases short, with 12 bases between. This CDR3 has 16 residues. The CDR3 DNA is TGTGCCAGCAGCCAAGTGTCAGGGACATCTAATGAAAAACTGTTTTTT. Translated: CASSQVSGTSNEKLFF.

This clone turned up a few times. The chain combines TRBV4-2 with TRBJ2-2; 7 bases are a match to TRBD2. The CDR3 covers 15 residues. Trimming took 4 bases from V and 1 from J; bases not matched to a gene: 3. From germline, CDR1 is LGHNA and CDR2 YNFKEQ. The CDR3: CASSLREGNTGELFF. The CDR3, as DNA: TGTGCCAGCAGCCTCAGGGAGGGGAACACCGGGGAGCTGTTTTTT.

CDR3: CASSSPRQLNEQYF. In DNA, the CDR3 is TGTGCCAGCAGCTCCCCGAGACAGTTGAACGAGCAGTACTTC. The rearrangement links TRBV11-2 to TRBJ2-7, with D possibly TRBD1 on 5 matching bases. CDR1 and CDR2 from the germline V gene are SGHAT and FQNNGV. Trimming cost V 4 bases and J 5 bases, with 15 bases left between them. The CDR3 is made up of 14 amino acids.

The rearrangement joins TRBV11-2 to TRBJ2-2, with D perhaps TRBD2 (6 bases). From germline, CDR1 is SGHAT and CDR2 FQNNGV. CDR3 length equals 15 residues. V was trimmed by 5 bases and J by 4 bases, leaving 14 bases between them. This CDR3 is CASSAVVGGTGELFF. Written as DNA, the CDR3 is TGTGCCAGCAGCGCAGTGGTGGGGGGCACCGGGGAGCTGTTTTTT.